Each of the 30 T cell receptor beta chains below was sequenced from the same sample in a study of T cell clusters in autoimmune cytopenias. Tens of thousands of genome equivalents of blood DNA were amplified for TRB. One tube held mixed TRB-A and TRB-B primer pools for touch-down PCR. TCRdb re-called the multiplex PCR reads and catalogs CDR3 proteins one per entry, DNA excluded. The ten top clones account for 2% to 2.5%, within a sample of 13,000 to 15,000 distinct CDR3 sequences. The source material was peripheral blood. Receptors originate from a human donor with an autoimmune cytopenia or autoimmune hepatitis (not recorded which).

This chain connects TRBV19 to TRBJ2-1; TCRdb reports TRBD2, a call that lacks DNA to check it against. The CDR3 sequence is 15 residues long. Germline values: CDR1 LNHDA, CDR2 SQIVND (reference sequence). The CDR3: CASRKDLLSYNEQFF.

The chain couples TRBV19 to TRBJ1-2; the D call from TCRdb, TRBD1, cannot be confirmed without DNA. CDR1 and CDR2 (germline): LNHDA, SQIVND (reference sequence). This CDR3 is 12 amino acids long. The CDR3 sequence: CASSRDVYGYTF.

The rearrangement uses TRBV5-5 and TRBJ1-1. The CDR3 sequence is 14 residues long. The germline V gene has CDR1 SGHKS and CDR2 YYEKEE (reference sequence). This chain's CDR3 is CASSRMLTNTEAFF. Based on the CDR3 plus reference TRBV5-5 and TRBJ1-1, the full variable domain is DAGVTQSPTHLIKTRGQQVTLRCSPISGHKSVSWYQQVLGQGPQFIFQYYEKEERGRGNFPDRFSARQFPNYSSELNVNALLLGDSALYLCASSRMLTNTEAFFGQGTRLTVV.

The rearrangement joins TRBV5-4 to TRBJ2-5; TCRdb lists TRBD1, though no DNA is available to test this call. The CDR3 has 14 amino acids. Germline V lookup: CDR1 SGHNT, CDR2 YYREEE (reference sequence). The CDR3 region is CASSLWGGRETQYF.

This chain joins TRBV27 and TRBJ2-2. Germline V CDR1 and CDR2: MNHEY, SMNVEV (reference sequence). This CDR3 comprises 13 residues. The CDR3 sequence: CASSLIGGGELFF.

In terms of frequency, this clonotype is medium-sized. The gene calls are TRBV27 and TRBJ2-2; TCRdb outputs TRBD2, but without DNA this stays unchecked. The germline gives CDR1 MNHEY, CDR2 SMNVEV (reference sequence). This CDR3 has 15 residues. CDR3 residues: CASSLRTSGTGELFF.

The gene calls are TRBV30 and TRBJ1-3. The germline V gene encodes CDR1 GTSNPN and CDR2 SVGIG (reference sequence). The CDR3 totals 17 residues. CDR3 sequence: CAWSVFRRVHSGNTIYF.

This chain links TRBV19 with TRBJ1-3. Germline V gives CDR1 LNHDA, CDR2 SQIVND (reference sequence). The CDR3 is made up of 14 amino acids. CDR3 protein: CASSIGAAGNTIYF.

This clonotype is classed as medium-sized (0.01 to 0.1%) by frequency. The chain employs TRBV19 and TRBJ2-2; with no DNA, the TCRdb D assignment of TRBD1 cannot be verified. Germline-derived CDR1 and CDR2 are LNHDA and SQIVND (reference sequence). CDR3 size: 17 residues. CDR3: CASSIDTGTRLTGELFF.

The chain links TRBV27 to TRBJ2-5; TCRdb reports TRBD2, a call that lacks DNA to check it against. There are 15 residues in the CDR3. CDR1 is MNHEY and CDR2 is SMNVEV in the germline V gene (reference sequence). This CDR3 reads CARSLGTSGGETQYF.

The J gene is TRBJ1-2, the V gene TRBV30; TCRdb returns TRBD1, unconfirmable since there is no DNA. The CDR3 is 14 residues long. The germline gives CDR1 GTSNPN, CDR2 SVGIG (reference sequence). This CDR3 reads CAWSVLGGYMGYTF.

The chain joins TRBV18 to TRBJ1-5; there is no DNA to check the TCRdb D call of TRBD1. The germline gives CDR1 KGHSH, CDR2 LQKENI. The CDR3 runs 15 residues. The CDR3 here is CASSPGRQGGQPQHF.

The chain has TRBV5-6 and TRBJ2-1; TCRdb lists TRBD1, though no DNA is available to test this call. CDR1 is SGHDT and CDR2 is YYEEEE in the germline V gene. The CDR3 has 14 residues. The CDR3 loop reads CASSTQDRVNEQFF.

V usage is TRBV6-5 and J usage is TRBJ2-5; checking the TCRdb D call of TRBD1 is not possible without DNA. The CDR3 covers 15 residues. CDR1 is MNHEY and CDR2 is SVGAGI in the germline V gene. The CDR3 reads CASRADRPTQETQYF.

V gene TRBV6-5 combines with J gene TRBJ1-1. From germline, CDR1 is MNHEY and CDR2 SVGAGI. The CDR3 runs to 13 residues. CDR3 amino acids: CASSYGTNTEAFF.

This clonotype counts as medium-sized (0.01 to 0.1%) by frequency. CDR3 in amino acids: CASSWIQGAGYNEQFF. V is TRBV19 and J is TRBJ2-1; TCRdb's D call of TRBD1 is untestable without DNA. CDR3 length: 16 residues. Germline V gene sequence: CDR1 LNHDA, CDR2 SQIVND (reference sequence).

This clonotype is classed as medium-sized (0.01 to 0.1%) by frequency. The rearrangement uses TRBV18 and TRBJ2-3; TCRdb's D call of TRBD2 is untestable without DNA. Germline CDR1 reads KGHSH; CDR2 reads LQKENI. The CDR3 spans 14 residues. CDR3 sequence: CASSYRAGTDTQYF.

The gene calls are TRBV27 and TRBJ1-6; lacking DNA, the TRBD1 call made by TCRdb goes unchecked. The CDR3 totals 16 residues. In germline, CDR1 is MNHEY, CDR2 SMNVEV (reference sequence). The CDR3 loop is CASRPKAGTENSPLHF.

This chain uses TRBV20-1 with TRBJ1-1. Per the germline V gene, CDR1 is DFQATT and CDR2 is SNEGSKA (reference sequence). The CDR3 totals 15 residues. CDR3 loop: CSARGGELINTEAFF.

V usage is TRBV19 and J usage is TRBJ1-4; TCRdb's assignment of TRBD1 cannot be checked, as there is no DNA. From germline, CDR1 is LNHDA and CDR2 SQIVND (reference sequence). This CDR3 has 15 amino acids. CDR3 region: CASSMLGQGNEKLFF.

This sequence joins TRBV14 and TRBJ2-3; absent DNA, TCRdb's TRBD2 call cannot be checked. Germline V lookup: CDR1 SGHDN, CDR2 FVKESK. The CDR3 loop spans 16 amino acids. The CDR3 protein is CASSQGLAGSTDTQYF.

The chain joins TRBV20-1 to TRBJ2-3; TCRdb's assignment of TRBD1 cannot be checked, as there is no DNA. The germline V gene has CDR1 DFQATT and CDR2 SNEGSKA (reference sequence). The CDR3 covers 13 residues. The CDR3 sequence: CSAPGQGQDTQYF.

The chain links TRBV15 to TRBJ2-7; checking the TCRdb D call of TRBD2 is not possible without DNA. CDR1 is LNHNV and CDR2 is YYDKDF in the germline V gene (reference sequence). The CDR3 loop spans 14 amino acids. CDR3 sequence reads: CATSRAGTSTEQYF.

V and J are TRBV6-5 and TRBJ2-5; without DNA, the TCRdb call of TRBD1 cannot be checked. This CDR3 has 16 residues. Germline V gene data show CDR1 as MNHEY and CDR2 as SVGAGI. CDR3 loop: CASRQYRDRRGETQYF.

The chain combines TRBV19 with TRBJ1-5. This CDR3 spans 16 amino acids. Germline V lookup: CDR1 LNHDA, CDR2 SQIVND (reference sequence). The CDR3 loop is CASSALEGIGNQPQHF.

The rearrangement links TRBV20-1 to TRBJ1-5; as DNA is missing, the TRBD1 call by TCRdb cannot be tested. The germline V gene has CDR1 DFQATT and CDR2 SNEGSKA (reference sequence). CDR3 length: 13 amino acids. CDR3 loop: CSAYRGSNQPQHF.

This chain links TRBV18 with TRBJ2-5; absent DNA, TCRdb's TRBD1 call cannot be checked. CDR1 is KGHSH, CDR2 LQKENI, per germline. The CDR3 sequence is 18 residues long. The CDR3 spells CASSLSPPGRDHQETQYF.

In terms of frequency, this clonotype is medium-sized (0.01 to 0.1%). The rearrangement links TRBV19 to TRBJ2-2. Germline assignment: CDR1 LNHDA and CDR2 SQIVND (reference sequence). CDR3 length: 15 residues. The CDR3 reads CASTKWRDNTGELFF.

This chain joins TRBV29-1 and TRBJ2-7. CDR1 and CDR2 from the germline V gene are SQVTM and ANQGSEA. The CDR3 extends over 12 amino acids. The CDR3 reads CSVGGVDYEQYF.

This clonotype is called medium-sized based on its frequency. The rearrangement uses TRBV27 and TRBJ2-1; TCRdb's assignment of TRBD1 cannot be checked, as there is no DNA. The CDR3 totals 11 residues. The germline gives CDR1 MNHEY, CDR2 SMNVEV (reference sequence). CDR3 sequence reads: CATGVGVEQFF.